A single sample is the source of the 14 T cell receptor beta chains below, sequenced in a study of early T cells in non-severe SARS-CoV-2 infection. TCRdb analysed the 5' RACE reads with MiXCR anew, one entry per CDR3 protein. Of tens of thousands of distinct CDR3 sequences listed, under 7.5% are singletons. The input for sequencing was whole blood, taken at baseline. These receptors were collected from an adult who was a healthcare worker with PCR-confirmed SARS-CoV-2 infection or an uninfected control (not recorded which).

This clonotype came up many times. This chain uses TRBV19 with TRBJ2-2; the match to TRBD2 covers 9 bases. Germline V gene data show CDR1 as LNHDA and CDR2 as SQIVND (reference sequence). CDR3 length: 14 residues. V gave up 8 bases and J gave up 4 bases; unmatched junction bases: 5. In DNA form, the CDR3 reads TGTGCCAGTGGACTAGCGACAATCACCGGGGAGCTGTTTTTT. Translating it yields CASGLATITGELFF.

This clonotype was recorded at least ten times. This chain joins TRBV11-2 and TRBJ2-7; D is unresolved. Trimming stripped 5 bases from V and 2 bases from J, with 19 bases between. Germline V CDR1 and CDR2: SGHAT, FQNNGV. CDR3 length: 16 residues. CDR3 region: CASSLKSGQIPYEQYF. The CDR3 nucleotides read TGTGCCAGCAGCCTTAAGTCTGGTCAAATCCCCTACGAGCAGTACTTC. Full variable domain (missing parts from reference TRBV11-2 and TRBJ2-7): EAGVAQSPRYKIIEKRQSVAFWCNPISGHATLYWYQQILGQGPKLLIQFQNNGVVDDSQLPKDRFSAERLKGVDSTLKIQPAKLEDSAVYLCASSLKSGQIPYEQYFGPGTRLTVT.

This clonotype was counted at least ten times. This rearrangement joins TRBV6-2 or TRBV6-3 to TRBJ2-1; 10 bases line up with TRBD2. Germline CDR1 MNHEY, CDR2 SVGEGT. This CDR3 spans 15 amino acids. V shed 5 bases and J 4 bases; nucleotides not matched to a gene: 5. Here the CDR3 reads CASSPRTSGYNEQFF. The CDR3 DNA reads as TGTGCCAGCAGTCCCAGGACTAGCGGTTACAATGAGCAGTTCTTC.

This clonotype was seen many times. CDR3 sequence (DNA): TGCAGTGCTAGGGGCGGGAACACCGGGGAGCTGTTTTTT. This codes for CSARGGNTGELFF. The chain is built from TRBV20-1 and TRBJ2-2, with D hard to call. The CDR3 loop spans 13 amino acids. Germline V lookup: CDR1 DFQATT, CDR2 SNEGSKA (reference sequence). The V end lost 3 bases, the J end lost 1 base, and 6 bases lay between the germline ends.

This clonotype was observed a few times. This rearrangement joins TRBV7-6 to TRBJ1-5, with D perhaps TRBD1 (6 bases). CDR1 is SGHVS and CDR2 is FNYEAQ in the germline V gene. The germline V and J ends were trimmed by 2 bases and 11 bases, with 13 bases remaining between them. The CDR3 is 13 amino acids. This chain's CDR3 is CASSLKLGGSQHF. CDR3 sequence (DNA): TGTGCCAGCAGCTTAAAATTAGGGGGGTCCCAGCATTTT.

This clonotype came up many times. V and J are TRBV5-1 and TRBJ2-6; D is unclear. The V gene's germline CDR1 is SGHRS and CDR2 YFSETQ. V dropped 4 bases and J dropped 5 bases, with 13 bases sitting between them. CDR3 length: 15 residues. The CDR3 reads CASSLGQRRANVLTF. The CDR3, as DNA: TGCGCCAGCAGCCTGGGCCAGCGACGGGCCAACGTCCTGACTTTC.

Many counts were recorded for this clonotype. The chain uses TRBV7-3 and TRBJ1-3; D gene uncertain. CDR1 SGHTA and CDR2 FQGTGA come from the germline V gene. Trimming left V 0 bases short and J 0 bases short, with 6 bases between. The CDR3 covers 15 residues. The CDR3 here is CASSLTGDSGNTIYF. The CDR3 DNA reads as TGTGCCAGCAGCTTAACCGGGGACTCTGGAAACACCATATATTTT. Supplemented by reference TRBV7-3 and TRBJ1-3, the full variable domain reads GAGVSQTPSNKVTEKGKYVELRCDPISGHTALYWYRQSLGQGPEFLIYFQGTGAADDSGLPNDRFFAVRPEGSVSTLKIQRTERGDSAVYLCASSLTGDSGNTIYFGEGSWLTVV.

The rearrangement links TRBV12-3 or TRBV12-4 to TRBJ2-3, with 7 bases aligning to TRBD2. The CDR3 has 15 amino acids. V lost 3 bases and J lost 3; bases outside the gene matches: 6. The CDR3 is CASSLGGIGTDTQYF. CDR3 DNA sequence: TGTGCCAGCAGTTTGGGGGGGATAGGAACAGATACGCAGTATTTT.

In this sample, this clonotype turned up many times. The chain combines TRBV29-1 with TRBJ2-2; possibly TRBD2 for D (7 bases). The CDR3 runs 14 residues. The V and J ends lost 5 bases and 6 bases respectively, with 16 bases between them. Germline-derived CDR1 and CDR2 are SQVTM and ANQGSEA. The CDR3 sequence: CSVSGGSYAGELFF. DNA for the CDR3: TGCAGCGTTTCGGGGGGCTCCTACGCCGGGGAGCTGTTTTTT.

In regard to this clonotype: Germline is not matched at one junction end, which may reflect a read error. This chain uses TRBV7-7 with TRBJ2-7; TRBD2 might be the D (6 bases). Germline V gene data show CDR1 as SSHAT and CDR2 as FNYEAQ (reference sequence). CDR3 length equals 13 residues. The CDR3 loop is CASSPSGTYEQYF. The CDR3 DNA reads TGTGCTAGCAGCCCGTCAGGGACTTACGAGCAGTACTTC.

This clonotype was seen at least ten times. The chain recombines TRBV4-2 with TRBJ2-7; tentatively, D is TRBD1 (6 bases). Germline CDR1 LGHNA, CDR2 YNFKEQ. The CDR3 runs to 15 residues. V gave up 1 base and J gave up 4 bases, with 14 bases separating them. This CDR3 is CASSQVRQGQYEQYF. As DNA, the CDR3 is TGTGCCAGCAGCCAAGTAAGGCAGGGGCAGTACGAGCAGTACTTC.

This clonotype has just a few counts. The rearrangement links TRBV20-1 to TRBJ2-5, with D tentatively TRBD2 (5 bases). Trimming shortened V by 5 bases and J by 0 bases, and 7 bases separated the two germline ends. This CDR3 comprises 12 residues. Germline loops: CDR1 DFQATT, CDR2 SNEGSKA (reference sequence). CDR3 coding DNA: TGCAGTGCTGAGGGTCACCAAGAGACCCAGTACTTC. Translating gives CSAEGHQETQYF.

This clonotype was seen many times. V and J are TRBV6-2 or TRBV6-3 and TRBJ1-1; D remains ambiguous. V lost 3 bases to trimming and J lost 3 bases, with 14 bases between them. Germline values: CDR1 MNHEY, CDR2 SVGEGT. The CDR3 spans 15 residues. The chain's CDR3 is CASSYPFSGYTEAFF. The CDR3 region has the DNA TGTGCCAGCAGTTATCCGTTTTCGGGTTACACTGAAGCTTTCTTT.

At least ten counts were recorded for this clonotype. The chain recombines TRBV5-4 with TRBJ2-5; D remains unclear. The CDR3 extends over 15 amino acids. Trimming removed 4 bases at V and 5 bases at J, with 18 bases between. The germline gives CDR1 SGHNT, CDR2 YYREEE (reference sequence). CDR3 loop: CASSLPGVVGETQYF. The CDR3 nucleotides read TGTGCCAGCAGCCTACCAGGAGTAGTTGGGGAGACCCAGTACTTC.